The following is a T cell receptor (beta chain) sequence with its context. What it binds is unknown. Prior autoimmune disease or systemic immunosuppression barred patients. This record comes from a study of OX40 agonist ivuxolimab in advanced cancers. On the study more broadly: Patients with prior anti-PD-1, anti-PD-L1 or anti-CTLA-4 therapy were eligible; 40% to 45% had some. Overall study findings and caveats: Mean expanded clone counts were higher in CD8+ than CD4+ T cells. Compared with others, partial responders at 0.1-3.0 mg/kg displayed clonal expansion among the lowest.

Generated by immunoSEQ multiplex PCR, the TCRdb table keeps only in-frame clones and is missing some. This sample has fewer than 75,000 clones, with roughly 90% found just once. Sequenced here: CD4+ or CD8+ T cells sorted from blood, sampled in a trial of the OX40 agonist ivuxolimab. This sequence originates from an adult with an advanced solid tumor such as melanoma, head and neck, liver or kidney cancer.

CDR3 coding DNA: TGTGTTTCGGGCGACTATCCGAACACCGGGGAGCTGTTTTTT. It translates to CVSGDYPNTGELFF. This rearrangement joins TRBV6-1 to TRBJ2-2, with D perhaps matching TRBD2 (5 bases). CDR3 length equals 14 residues. CDR1 and CDR2 (germline): MNHNS, SASEGT.